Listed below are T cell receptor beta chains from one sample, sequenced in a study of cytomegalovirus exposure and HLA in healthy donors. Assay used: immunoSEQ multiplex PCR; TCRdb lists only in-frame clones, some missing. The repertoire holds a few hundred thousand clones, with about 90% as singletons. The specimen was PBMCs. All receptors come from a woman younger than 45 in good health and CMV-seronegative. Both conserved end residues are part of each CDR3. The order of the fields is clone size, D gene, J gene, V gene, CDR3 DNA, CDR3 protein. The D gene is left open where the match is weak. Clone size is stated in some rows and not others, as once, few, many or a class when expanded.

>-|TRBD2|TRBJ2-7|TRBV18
TGTGCCAGCTCACCCCAAGCGGGGGTCCTTTACGAGCAGTACTTC
CASSPQAGVLYEQYF
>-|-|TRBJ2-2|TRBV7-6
TGTGCCAGCAGCTTAGTCTCGGGGATGTGGCCCGGGGAGCTGTTTTTT
CASSLVSGMWPGELFF
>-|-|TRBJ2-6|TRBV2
TGTGCCAGCGTGAGTTTCTCTGGGGCCAACGTCCTGACTTTC
CASVSFSGANVLTF
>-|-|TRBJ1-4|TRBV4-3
TGCGCCAGCAGCCAGCACTCGACAGGCGGTTTGGAAAAACTGTTTTTT
CASSQHSTGGLEKLFF
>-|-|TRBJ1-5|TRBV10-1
TGCGCCAGCATCAGAAGGGGACAACATAGCAATCAGCCCCAGCATTTT
CASIRRGQHSNQPQHF
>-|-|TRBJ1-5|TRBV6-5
TGTGCCAGCAGCAATACGAATAGCAATCAGCCCCAGCATTTT
CASSNTNSNQPQHF
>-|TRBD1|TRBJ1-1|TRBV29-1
TGCAGCGTCCTTAATTCCCCAGGGGGGGAAGCTTTCTTT
CSVLNSPGGEAFF
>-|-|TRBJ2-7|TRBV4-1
TGCGCCAGCAGCCAAGATGACGCGGGCTGGGAATCCTACGAGCAGTACTTC
CASSQDDAGWESYEQYF
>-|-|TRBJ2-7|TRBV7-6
TGTGCCAGCAGCTTTTCGCCCAATGAGCAGTACTTC
CASSFSPNEQYF
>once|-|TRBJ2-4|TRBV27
TGTGCCAGCAGTCTCCAAGCCAAAAACATTCAGTACTTC
CASSLQAKNIQYF
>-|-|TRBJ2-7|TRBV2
TGTGCCAGCAGTGAAATCGGCAGCACCTACGAGCAGTACTTC
CASSEIGSTYEQYF
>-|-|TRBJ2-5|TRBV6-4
TGTGCCAGCAGTCCAGGGGTGGATTCGGAGACCCAGTACTTC
CASSPGVDSETQYF
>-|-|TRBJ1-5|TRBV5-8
TGTGCCAGCAGCTTTACGCGCAGGGGCAATCAGCCCCAGCATTTT
CASSFTRRGNQPQHF
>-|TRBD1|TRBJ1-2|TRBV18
TGTGCCAGCTCACCATCCAGGGGGCTAGAAGGCTACACCTTC
CASSPSRGLEGYTF
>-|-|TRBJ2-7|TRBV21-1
TGTGCCAGCAGCAAAGTCTGGACAGCTACCTACGAGCAGTACTTC
CASSKVWTATYEQYF
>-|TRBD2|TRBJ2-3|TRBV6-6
TGTGCCAGCAGAATGACTAGCGGGAAAGGAGCAGATACGCAGTATTTT
CASRMTSGKGADTQYF
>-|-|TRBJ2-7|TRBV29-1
TGCAGCGTTGATTCGGGGGGCGAATACGAGCAGTACTTC
CSVDSGGEYEQYF
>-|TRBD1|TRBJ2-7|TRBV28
TGTGCCAGCAGTTCGTACCGAGAGCCGGGACAGGGGGCCTACGAGCAGTACTTC
CASSSYREPGQGAYEQYF
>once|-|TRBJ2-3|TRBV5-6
TGTGCCAGCAGCTTGTCAGGGGCGTCCCGCACAGATACGCAGTATTTT
CASSLSGASRTDTQYF
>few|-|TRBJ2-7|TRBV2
TGTGCCAGCAGTGAACTGACCGAGCAGTACTTC
CASSELTEQYF
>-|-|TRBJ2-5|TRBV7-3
TGTGCCAGCAGCTACAGGGGAGGGGAGACCCAGTACTTC
CASSYRGGETQYF
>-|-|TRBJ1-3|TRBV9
TGTGCCAGCAGCGTCGAGGGATCTGGAAACACCATATATTTT
CASSVEGSGNTIYF